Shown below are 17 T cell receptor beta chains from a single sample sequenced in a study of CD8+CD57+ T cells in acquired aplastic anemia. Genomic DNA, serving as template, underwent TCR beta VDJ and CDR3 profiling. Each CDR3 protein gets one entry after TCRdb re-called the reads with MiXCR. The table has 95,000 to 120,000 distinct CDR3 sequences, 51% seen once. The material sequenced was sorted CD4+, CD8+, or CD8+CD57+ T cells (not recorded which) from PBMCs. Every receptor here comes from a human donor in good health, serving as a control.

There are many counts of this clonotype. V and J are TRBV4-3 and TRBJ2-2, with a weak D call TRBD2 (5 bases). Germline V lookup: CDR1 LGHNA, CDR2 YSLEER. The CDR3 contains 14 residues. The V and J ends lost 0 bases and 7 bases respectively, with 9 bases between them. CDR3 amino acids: CASSQDPGIGELFF. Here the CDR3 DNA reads TGCGCCAGCAGCCAAGATCCGGGGATCGGGGAGCTGTTTTTT.

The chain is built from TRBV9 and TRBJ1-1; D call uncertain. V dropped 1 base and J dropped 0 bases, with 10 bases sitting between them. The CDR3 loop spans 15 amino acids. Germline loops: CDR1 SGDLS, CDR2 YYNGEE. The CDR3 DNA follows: TGTGCCAGCAGCGTACATACGGCCGTGAACACTGAAGCTTTCTTT. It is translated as CASSVHTAVNTEAFF.

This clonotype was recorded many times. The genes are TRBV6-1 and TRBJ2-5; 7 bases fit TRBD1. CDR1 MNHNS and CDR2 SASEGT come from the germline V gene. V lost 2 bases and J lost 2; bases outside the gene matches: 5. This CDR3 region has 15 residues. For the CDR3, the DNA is TGTGCCAGCAGTGAATGGGACAGCCAACAAGAGACCCAGTACTTC. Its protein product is CASSEWDSQQETQYF.

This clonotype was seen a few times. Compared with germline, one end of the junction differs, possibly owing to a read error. CDR3 sequence: CASSYGRPGELFF. The CDR3 bases are TGTGCCAGCAGTTACGGACGGCCCGGCGAGCTGTTTTTT. The rearrangement uses TRBV6-5 and TRBJ2-2; D gene ambiguous. The length of the CDR3 is 13 residues. CDR1 is MNHEY and CDR2 is SVGAGI in the germline V gene.

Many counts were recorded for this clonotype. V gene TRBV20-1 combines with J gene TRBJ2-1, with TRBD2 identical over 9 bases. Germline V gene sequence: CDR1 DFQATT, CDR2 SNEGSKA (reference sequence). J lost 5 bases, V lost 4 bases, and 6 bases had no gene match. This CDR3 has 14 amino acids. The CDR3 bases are TGCAGTGCTAAAATAGCGGGAGATCACAATGAGCAGTTCTTC. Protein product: CSAKIAGDHNEQFF.

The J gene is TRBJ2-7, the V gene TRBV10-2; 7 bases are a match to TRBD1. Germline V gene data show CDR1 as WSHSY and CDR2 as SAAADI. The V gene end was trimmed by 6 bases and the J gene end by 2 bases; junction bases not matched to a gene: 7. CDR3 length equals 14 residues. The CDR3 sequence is CASSWDSGTYEQYV. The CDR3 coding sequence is TGCGCCAGCAGCTGGGACAGCGGAACCTACGAGCAGTACGTC.

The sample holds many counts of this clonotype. DNA for the CDR3: TGTGCCAGCAGCGGACTTAGCACAGATACGCAGTATTTT. The encoded protein is CASSGLSTDTQYF. The J gene is TRBJ2-3, the V gene TRBV9; D unresolved. The CDR3 is 13 residues long. Trimming removed 3 bases at V and 0 bases at J, with 5 bases between. CDR1 SGDLS and CDR2 YYNGEE come from the germline V gene.

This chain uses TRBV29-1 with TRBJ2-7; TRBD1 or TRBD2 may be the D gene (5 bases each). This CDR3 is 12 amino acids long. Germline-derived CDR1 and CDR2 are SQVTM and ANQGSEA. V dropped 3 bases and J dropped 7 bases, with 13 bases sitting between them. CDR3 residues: CSVDGAEREQYV. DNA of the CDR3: TGCAGCGTTGACGGGGCCGAGAGGGAGCAGTACGTC.

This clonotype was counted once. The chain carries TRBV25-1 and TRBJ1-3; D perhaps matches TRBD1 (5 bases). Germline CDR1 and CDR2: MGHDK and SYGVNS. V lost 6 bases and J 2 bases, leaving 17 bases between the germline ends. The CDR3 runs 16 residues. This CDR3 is CASSLAGGMTGNTIYF. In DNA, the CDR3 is TGTGCCAGCAGCTTAGCTGGGGGAATGACTGGAAACACCATATATTTT.

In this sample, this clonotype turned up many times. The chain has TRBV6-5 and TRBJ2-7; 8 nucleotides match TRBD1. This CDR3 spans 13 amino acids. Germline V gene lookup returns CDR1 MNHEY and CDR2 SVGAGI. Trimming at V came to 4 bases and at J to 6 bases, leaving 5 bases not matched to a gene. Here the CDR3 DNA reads TGTGCCAGCAGTTTCCAGGGGGCAGGCGAGCAGTACTTC. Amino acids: CASSFQGAGEQYF.

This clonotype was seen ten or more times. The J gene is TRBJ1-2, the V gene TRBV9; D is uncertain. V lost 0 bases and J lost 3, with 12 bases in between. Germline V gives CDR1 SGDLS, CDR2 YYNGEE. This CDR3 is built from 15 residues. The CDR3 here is CASSVEGGNHYGYTF. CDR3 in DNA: TGTGCCAGCAGCGTAGAGGGAGGGAACCACTATGGCTACACCTTC. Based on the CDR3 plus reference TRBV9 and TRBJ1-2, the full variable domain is DSGVTQTPKHLITATGQRVTLRCSPRSGDLSVYWYQQSLDQGLQFLIQYYNGEERAKGNILERFSAQQFPDLHSELNLSSLELGDSALYFCASSVEGGNHYGYTFGSGTRLTVV.

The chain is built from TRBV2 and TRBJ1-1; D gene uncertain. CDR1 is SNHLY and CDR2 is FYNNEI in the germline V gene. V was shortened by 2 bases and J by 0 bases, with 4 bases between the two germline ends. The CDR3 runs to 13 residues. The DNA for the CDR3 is TGTGCCAGCAGTGAAAATTTGAACACTGAAGCTTTCTTT. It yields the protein CASSENLNTEAFF.

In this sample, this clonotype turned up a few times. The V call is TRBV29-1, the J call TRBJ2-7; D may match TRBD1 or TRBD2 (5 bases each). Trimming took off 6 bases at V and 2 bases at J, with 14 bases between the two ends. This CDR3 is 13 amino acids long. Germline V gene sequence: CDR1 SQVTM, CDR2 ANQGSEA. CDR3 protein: CSVSGPDPYEQYF. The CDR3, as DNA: TGCAGCGTGTCGGGACCCGATCCCTACGAGCAGTACTTC.

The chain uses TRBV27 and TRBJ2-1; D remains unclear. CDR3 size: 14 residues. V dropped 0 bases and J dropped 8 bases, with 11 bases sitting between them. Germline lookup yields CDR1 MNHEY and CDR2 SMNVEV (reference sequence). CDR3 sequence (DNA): TGTGCCAGCAGTTTATCTTTAGTTGCAGATGAGCAGTTCTTC. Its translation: CASSLSLVADEQFF.

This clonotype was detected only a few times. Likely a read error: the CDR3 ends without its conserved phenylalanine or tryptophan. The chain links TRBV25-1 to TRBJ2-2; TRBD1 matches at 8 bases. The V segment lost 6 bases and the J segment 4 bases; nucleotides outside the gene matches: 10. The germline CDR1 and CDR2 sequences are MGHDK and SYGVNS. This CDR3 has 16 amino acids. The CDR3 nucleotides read TGTGCCAGCAGCCCGAAGGGACAGGTGGGCACCGGGGAGCTGTTTCTT. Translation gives CASSPKGQVGTGELFL.

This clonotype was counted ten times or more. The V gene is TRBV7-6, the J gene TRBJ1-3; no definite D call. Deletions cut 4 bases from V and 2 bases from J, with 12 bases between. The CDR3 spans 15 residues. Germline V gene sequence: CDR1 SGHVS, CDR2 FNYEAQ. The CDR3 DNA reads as TGTGCCAGCAGCTCGGTCGAAACAGCTGGAAACACCATATATTTT. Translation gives CASSSVETAGNTIYF.

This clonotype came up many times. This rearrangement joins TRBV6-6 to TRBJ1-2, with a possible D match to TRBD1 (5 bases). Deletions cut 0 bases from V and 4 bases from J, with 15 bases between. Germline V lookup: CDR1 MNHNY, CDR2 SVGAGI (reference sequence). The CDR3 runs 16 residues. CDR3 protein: CASSYSHRNKFYGYTF. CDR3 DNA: TGTGCCAGCAGTTACTCACACAGGAACAAATTCTATGGCTACACCTTC.